Sequencing of this T cell receptor (beta chain) was carried out in a study of CD8 T cells in Susac syndrome. TCR beta was sequenced from blood CD8+ and CD4+ T cells. Trimming cost V 5 bases and J 8 bases, with 18 bases left between them. The CDR3 extends over 14 amino acids. Germline CDR1 is MDHEN and CDR2 is SYDVKM. Random-hexamer reverse transcription was applied to roughly 0.45 to 1 ug RNA. Multiplex PCR with immunoSEQ amplified the TCR beta CDR3 across 54 Vbeta and 13 Jbeta. TCRdb reprocessed the immunoSEQ multiplex PCR reads via MiXCR and lists one record per CDR3 protein. The sample contains about 160,000 distinct CDR3 sequences, 95% to 97% of which appear only once.

The chain is built from TRBV28 and TRBJ1-2, with D perhaps matching TRBD1 (6 bases). The specimen sequenced was CD4+ T cells from PBMCs. This clonotype was obtained from a human donor with Susac syndrome. CDR3 nucleotides: TGTGCCAGCAGTACAGTTATGCGGGGGCAGGGCTACACCTTC. This encodes CASSTVMRGQGYTF.